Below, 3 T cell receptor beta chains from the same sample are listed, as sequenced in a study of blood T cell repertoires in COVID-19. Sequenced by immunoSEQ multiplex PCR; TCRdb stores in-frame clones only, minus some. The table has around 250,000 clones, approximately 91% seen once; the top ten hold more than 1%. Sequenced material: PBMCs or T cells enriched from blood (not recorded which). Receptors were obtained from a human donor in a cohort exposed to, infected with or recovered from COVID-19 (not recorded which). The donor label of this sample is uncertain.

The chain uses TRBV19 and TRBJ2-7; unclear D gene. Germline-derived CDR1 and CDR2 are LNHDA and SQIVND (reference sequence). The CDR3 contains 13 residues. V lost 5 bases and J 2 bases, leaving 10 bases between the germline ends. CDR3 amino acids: CASSSFVAYEQYF. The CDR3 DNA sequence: TGTGCCAGTAGTTCGTTTGTAGCCTACGAGCAGTACTTC.

This chain's CDR3 is CATSEYGTGGPGELFF. The CDR3 region has the DNA TGTGCCACCAGTGAGTACGGGACAGGGGGCCCCGGGGAGCTGTTTTTT. The chain combines TRBV24-1 with TRBJ2-2; 12 bases fit TRBD1. The CDR3 length is 16 residues. V lost 4 bases and J lost 6; bases outside the gene matches: 5. Germline V gene data show CDR1 as KGHDR and CDR2 as SFDVKD.

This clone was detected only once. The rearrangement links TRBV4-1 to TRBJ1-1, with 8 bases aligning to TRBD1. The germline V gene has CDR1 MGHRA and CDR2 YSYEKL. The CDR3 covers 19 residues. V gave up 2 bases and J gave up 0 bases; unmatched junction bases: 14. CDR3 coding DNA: TGCGCCAGCAGCCAATTCTACCTAGGGACAGGTGTTTTGAACACTGAAGCTTTCTTT. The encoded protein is CASSQFYLGTGVLNTEAFF.